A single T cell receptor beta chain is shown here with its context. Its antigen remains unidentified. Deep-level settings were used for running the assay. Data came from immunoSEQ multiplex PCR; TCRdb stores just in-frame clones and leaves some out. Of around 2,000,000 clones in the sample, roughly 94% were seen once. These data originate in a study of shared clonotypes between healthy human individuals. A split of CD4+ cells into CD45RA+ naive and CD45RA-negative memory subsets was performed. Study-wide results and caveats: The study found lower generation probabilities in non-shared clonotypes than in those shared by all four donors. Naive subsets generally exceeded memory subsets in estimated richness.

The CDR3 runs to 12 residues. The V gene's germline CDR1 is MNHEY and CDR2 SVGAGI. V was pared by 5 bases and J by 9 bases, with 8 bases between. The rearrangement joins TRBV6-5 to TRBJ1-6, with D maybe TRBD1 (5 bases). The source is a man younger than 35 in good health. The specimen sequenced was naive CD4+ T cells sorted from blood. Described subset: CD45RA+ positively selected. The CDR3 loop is CASSQGLSPLHF. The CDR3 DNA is TGTGCCAGCAGTCAGGGCCTTTCACCCCTCCACTTT.